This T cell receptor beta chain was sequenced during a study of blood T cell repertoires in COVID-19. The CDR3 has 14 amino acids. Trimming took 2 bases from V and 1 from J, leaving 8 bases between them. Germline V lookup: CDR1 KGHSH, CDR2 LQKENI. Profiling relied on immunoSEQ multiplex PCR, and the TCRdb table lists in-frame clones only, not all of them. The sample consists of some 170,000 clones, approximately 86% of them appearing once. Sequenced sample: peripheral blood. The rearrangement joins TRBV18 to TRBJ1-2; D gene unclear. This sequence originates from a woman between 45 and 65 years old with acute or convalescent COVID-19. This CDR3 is CASSPAADNYGYTF. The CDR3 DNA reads TGTGCCAGCTCACCAGCGGCCGATAACTATGGCTACACCTTC.